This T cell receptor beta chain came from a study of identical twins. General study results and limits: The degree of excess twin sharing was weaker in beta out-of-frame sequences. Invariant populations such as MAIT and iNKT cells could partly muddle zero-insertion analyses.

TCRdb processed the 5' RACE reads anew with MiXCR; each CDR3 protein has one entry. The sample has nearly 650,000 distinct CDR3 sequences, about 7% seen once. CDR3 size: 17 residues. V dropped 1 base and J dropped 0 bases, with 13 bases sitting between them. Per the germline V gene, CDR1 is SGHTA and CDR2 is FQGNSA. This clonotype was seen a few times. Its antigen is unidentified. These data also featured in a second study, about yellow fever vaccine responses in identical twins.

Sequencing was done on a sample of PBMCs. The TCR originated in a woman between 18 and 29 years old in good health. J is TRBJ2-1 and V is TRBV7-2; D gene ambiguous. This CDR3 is CASSLVGRPSSYNEQFF. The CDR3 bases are TGTGCCAGCAGCTTAGTTGGGCGGCCAAGCTCCTACAATGAGCAGTTCTTC.